In this sample, the clone carrying this T cell receptor (beta chain) turned up once. The data were produced by immunoSEQ multiplex PCR, yet TCRdb's version contains in-frame clones alone and is incomplete. Among some 220,000 clones, about four fifths were seen once, and the ten largest hold roughly 1.3%. The study drew participants aged about 18 to 89 years from approximately 25 US areas. The data stem from a study of blood T cell repertoires in COVID-19. Looking at the study overall: From the United States, Italy and Spain came samples of acute and convalescent COVID-19.

Sequenced input: PBMCs or T cells enriched from blood (not recorded which). The TCR comes from a middle-aged woman with acute COVID-19.

CDR3 sequence reads: CASGGQGVSPLHF. The DNA for the CDR3 is TGTGCCAGCGGGGGACAGGGGGTGTCACCCCTCCACTTT. V and J are TRBV2 and TRBJ1-6; 11 bases map to TRBD1. This CDR3 contains 13 residues. V shed 8 bases, J shed 10 bases, and the junction held 4 bases outside the gene matches. The germline V gene encodes CDR1 SNHLY and CDR2 FYNNEI.